Below are 9 T cell receptor beta chains sequenced from a single sample in a study of T cells in localized non-small cell lung cancer. Repertoires were generated with immunoSEQ multiplex PCR, while TCRdb's copy carries only in-frame clones and drops some. The repertoire consists of over 30,000 clones, with over 75% occurring once and the leading ten covering around 4.2%. The source was peripheral blood, collected before any cancer treatment. The receptor source for this set is a male donor at least 60 years old with stage III lung adenocarcinoma.

The chain links TRBV27 to TRBJ1-1, with TRBD1 matching over 7 bases. Germline V lookup: CDR1 MNHEY, CDR2 SMNVEV (reference sequence). The J segment lost 0 bases and the V segment lost 6 bases, leaving 4 bases of the junction unmatched. CDR3 length: 14 amino acids. CDR3 loop: CASRPTGMNTEAFF. CDR3 DNA sequence: TGTGCCAGCAGGCCGACAGGGATGAACACTGAAGCTTTCTTT.

The gene calls are TRBV5-1 and TRBJ1-6, with TRBD1 identical over 12 bases. Per germline, CDR1 SGHRS and CDR2 YFSETQ. The junction had 3 bases not matched to a gene; V was cut back by 0 bases and J by 8 bases. This CDR3 is 16 amino acids long. The CDR3 DNA is TGCGCCAGCAGCTTGGAGGGACAGGGGGCCCATTCACCCCTCCACTTT. Translated: CASSLEGQGAHSPLHF.

The CDR3 here is CASSPPVQGQGAYGYTF. CDR3 DNA sequence: TGTGCCAGCTCACCACCGGTTCAGGGACAGGGGGCCTATGGCTACACCTTC. The chain employs TRBV18 and TRBJ1-2, with 12 nucleotides matching TRBD1. Germline V gene data show CDR1 as KGHSH and CDR2 as LQKENI. CDR3 length equals 17 residues. V was pared by 0 bases and J by 4 bases, with 6 bases of the junction left unmatched.

Remarks on this clone: Different DNA sequences within this sample yield the same CDR3. This chain joins TRBV6-1 and TRBJ1-1; D gene unclear. V was shortened by 4 bases and J by 1 base, with 7 bases between the two germline ends. Germline V gene sequence: CDR1 MNHNS, CDR2 SASEGT. The CDR3 extends over 13 amino acids. In DNA, the CDR3 is TGTGCCAGCAGTGTAAGAGGGAACACTGAAGCTTTCTTT. It specifies CASSVRGNTEAFF.

The gene calls are TRBV30 and TRBJ2-5; D remains ambiguous. There are 13 residues in the CDR3. Trimming took 2 bases from V and 1 from J, leaving 8 bases between them. The germline V gene has CDR1 GTSNPN and CDR2 SVGIG (reference sequence). This CDR3 is CAWSYNAQETQYF. CDR3 sequence (DNA): TGTGCCTGGAGTTACAACGCCCAAGAGACCCAGTACTTC.

The chain employs TRBV5-4 and TRBJ2-3; D may be TRBD2 (6 bases). This CDR3 region has 15 residues. The V gene lost 4 bases and the J gene lost 6 bases, with 18 bases spanning the gap. Per germline, CDR1 SGHNT and CDR2 YYREEE (reference sequence). The CDR3: CASSPGTGLRDTQYF. CDR3 DNA sequence: TGTGCCAGCAGCCCCGGGACTGGGCTGCGGGATACGCAGTATTTT.

Turning to this clone: One end of the junction varies from germline; a read error may be responsible. The chain employs TRBV30 and TRBJ2-1; D uncertain. CDR1 is GTSNPN and CDR2 is SVGIG in the germline V gene (reference sequence). This CDR3 is 13 amino acids long. Here the CDR3 reads CAWTRSSYNERFF. The CDR3 DNA reads TGTGCCTGGACAAGGAGCTCCTACAATGAGCGGTTCTTC.

V usage is TRBV2 and J usage is TRBJ1-4, with 7 bases fitting TRBD1. CDR3 length equals 16 residues. The J segment lost 0 bases and the V segment lost 6 bases, leaving 7 bases of the junction unmatched. Per germline, CDR1 SNHLY and CDR2 FYNNEI. The CDR3 sequence: CASSADRVSTNEKLFF. The CDR3 nucleotides are TGTGCCAGCAGCGCCGACAGGGTGTCAACTAATGAAAAACTGTTTTTT.

The chain combines TRBV9 with TRBJ1-1, with D maybe TRBD1 (5 bases). The CDR3 spans 15 residues. V lost 4 bases to trimming and J lost 0 bases, with 13 bases between them. CDR1 and CDR2 from the germline V gene are SGDLS and YYNGEE. Here the CDR3 DNA reads TGTGCCAGCAGCCCGCGGCAGACAGTGAACACTGAAGCTTTCTTT. This sequence encodes CASSPRQTVNTEAFF. The full variable domain, in which reference TRBV9 and TRBJ1-1 provide the parts outside the CDR3, is DSGVTQTPKHLITATGQRVTLRCSPRSGDLSVYWYQQSLDQGLQFLIQYYNGEERAKGNILERFSAQQFPDLHSELNLSSLELGDSALYFCASSPRQTVNTEAFFGQGTRLTVV.